The 24 T cell receptor beta chains in this list originate from one sample, sequenced in a study of radiotherapy plus CTLA-4 blockade in lung cancer. Profiling relied on immunoSEQ multiplex PCR, and the TCRdb table lists in-frame clones only, not all of them. Here the sample spans 81,000 or so clones, around 87% being singletons. The specimen was peripheral blood, collected from a patient treated with radiotherapy plus ipilimumab. The receptor set was obtained from a human donor with non-small cell lung cancer who had stable disease on radiotherapy plus ipilimumab.

This chain uses TRBV5-1 with TRBJ2-1; either TRBD1 or TRBD2 may supply D (5 bases each). V was clipped by 1 base and J by 5 bases, with 10 bases between them. CDR1 and CDR2 from the germline V gene are SGHRS and YFSETQ. This CDR3 comprises 14 residues. The CDR3 bases are TGCGCCAGCAGCTTGTTAGGGGACCACAATGAGCAGTTCTTC. Translation: CASSLLGDHNEQFF.

This chain links TRBV11-1 with TRBJ1-2; maybe TRBD1 (5 bases). The length of the CDR3 is 11 residues. Between the trimmed V and J ends, which lost 8 bases and 4 bases, there was a span of 8 bases. Germline V CDR1 and CDR2: SGHAT, FQDESV (reference sequence). In DNA, the CDR3 is TGTGCCAGCTGGGGCCCCTATGGCTACACCTTC. It translates to CASWGPYGYTF.

The chain links TRBV5-6 to TRBJ2-2, with unresolved D. The V end lost 0 bases, the J end lost 0 bases, and 6 bases lay between the germline ends. The CDR3 spans 15 residues. Germline V gene data show CDR1 as SGHDT and CDR2 as YYEEEE. The CDR3 DNA sequence: TGTGCCAGCAGCTTGGGGAGTTCGAACACCGGGGAGCTGTTTTTT. Protein: CASSLGSSNTGELFF. Full variable domain (rest looked up from reference TRBV5-6 and TRBJ2-2): DAGVTQSPTHLIKTRGQQVTLRCSPKSGHDTVSWYQQALGQGPQFIFQYYEEEERQRGNFPDRFSGHQFPNYSSELNVNALLLGDSALYLCASSLGSSNTGELFFGEGSRLTVL.

The rearrangement joins TRBV27 to TRBJ1-1; TRBD1 might be the D (5 bases). The CDR3 length is 13 residues. V was shortened by 6 bases and J by 3 bases, with 11 bases between the two germline ends. CDR1 and CDR2 (germline): MNHEY, SMNVEV (reference sequence). CDR3 loop: CASRGVMDTEAFF. The CDR3 nucleotides are TGTGCCAGCAGAGGGGTTATGGACACTGAAGCTTTCTTT.

V gene TRBV29-1 combines with J gene TRBJ2-7, with 12 bases that match TRBD2. Germline V lookup: CDR1 SQVTM, CDR2 ANQGSEA. J was trimmed by 2 bases and V by 7 bases; bases with no gene match: 6. This CDR3 comprises 14 residues. CDR3 amino acids: CSGASSGRAYEQYF. The CDR3, as DNA: TGCAGCGGGGCCTCTAGCGGGAGGGCCTACGAGCAGTACTTC.

With respect to this clone: The sample has other DNA sequences that encode this CDR3 too. V and J are TRBV19 and TRBJ2-7, with no clear D. Germline values: CDR1 LNHDA, CDR2 SQIVND (reference sequence). V was pared by 5 bases and J by 5 bases, with 10 bases between. The CDR3 length is 12 residues. CDR3 bases: TGTGCCAGTAGTCCTCGTAGCCACGAGCAGTACTTC. Translation gives CASSPRSHEQYF.

The chain links TRBV6-1 to TRBJ1-5; TRBD1 aligns across 7 bases. Germline V gene lookup returns CDR1 MNHNS and CDR2 SASEGT. Trimming removed 7 bases from V and 3 bases from J; junction bases left unmatched: 9. The CDR3 extends over 15 amino acids. The CDR3: CASKTGQANNQPQHF. In DNA, the CDR3 is TGTGCCAGCAAAACCGGACAGGCCAACAATCAGCCCCAGCATTTT.

This clone has just one count. The rearrangement joins TRBV19 to TRBJ1-1; D may be TRBD1 (5 bases). V was cut by 4 bases and J by 5 bases, with 14 bases left in between. The CDR3 runs to 14 residues. Germline V gene lookup returns CDR1 LNHDA and CDR2 SQIVND (reference sequence). The CDR3 sequence: CASSKSAWGTEAFF. Here the CDR3 DNA reads TGTGCCAGTAGTAAAAGCGCCTGGGGGACTGAAGCTTTCTTT.

V gene TRBV7-9 combines with J gene TRBJ1-1, with a possible D match to TRBD1 (6 bases). V was cut by 2 bases and J by 3 bases, with 13 bases left in between. The CDR3 consists of 15 residues. Germline V gene sequence: CDR1 SEHNR, CDR2 FQNEAQ (reference sequence). The CDR3: CASSLMGRGDTEAFF. CDR3 coding DNA: TGTGCCAGCAGCTTAATGGGCAGGGGTGACACTGAAGCTTTCTTT. The full variable domain, rest sourced from reference TRBV7-9 and TRBJ1-1, is DTGVSQNPRHKITKRGQNVTFRCDPISEHNRLYWYRQTLGQGPEFLTYFQNEAQLEKSRLLSDRFSAERPKGSFSTLEIQRTEQGDSAMYLCASSLMGRGDTEAFFGQGTRLTVV.

V is TRBV27 and J is TRBJ2-7; TRBD1 matches at 8 bases. The CDR3 is 13 residues long. After removal of 4 bases from V and 7 bases from J, the junction contained 6 bases not matched to a gene. Germline-derived CDR1 and CDR2 are MNHEY and SMNVEV (reference sequence). The CDR3 loop is CASSSIQGDEQYF. The CDR3 DNA reads as TGTGCCAGCAGTTCTATACAGGGGGATGAGCAGTACTTC.

V usage is TRBV7-6 and J usage is TRBJ1-2; unclear D gene. Germline values: CDR1 SGHVS, CDR2 FNYEAQ. Trimming removed 3 bases at V and 2 bases at J, with 7 bases between. The CDR3 covers 13 residues. Here the CDR3 DNA reads TGTGCCAGCAGCTTGAAGAGAAACTATGGCTACACCTTC. Its protein product is CASSLKRNYGYTF.

The chain is built from TRBV4-1 and TRBJ1-2, with a weak D call TRBD1 (5 bases). V lost 0 bases and J lost 8, with 16 bases in between. The CDR3 totals 15 residues. CDR1 and CDR2 (germline): MGHRA, YSYEKL. The CDR3 sequence is CASSQDPQGVRGYTF. The CDR3 region has the DNA TGCGCCAGCAGCCAAGATCCTCAGGGAGTACGGGGCTACACCTTC.

This chain links TRBV27 with TRBJ2-1; 11 bases line up with TRBD2. Germline CDR1 is MNHEY and CDR2 is SMNVEV (reference sequence). With 8 bases clipped from V and 4 bases from J, the junction kept 1 base outside the gene matches. The CDR3 covers 13 residues. CDR3 loop: CASRLAGYNEQFF. CDR3 nucleotide sequence: TGTGCCAGCCGACTAGCGGGGTACAATGAGCAGTTCTTC.

The chain has TRBV28 and TRBJ2-7; D is ambiguous. The length of the CDR3 is 13 residues. Germline lookup yields CDR1 MDHEN and CDR2 SYDVKM. The V and J ends lost 1 base and 6 bases respectively, with 10 bases between them. Here the CDR3 DNA reads TGTGCCAGCAGTTTATATTCCCCCCCCGAGCAGTACTTC. Protein sequence: CASSLYSPPEQYF.

The chain is built from TRBV28 and TRBJ1-1, with D hard to call. CDR1 is MDHEN, CDR2 SYDVKM, per germline. The CDR3 is 15 residues long. V was trimmed by 10 bases and J by 2 bases, leaving 20 bases between them. CDR3 residues: CAILPPSVLNTEAFF. CDR3 coding DNA: TGTGCCATACTCCCTCCCAGTGTATTAAACACTGAAGCTTTCTTT. Full variable domain (outside the CDR3, taken from reference TRBV28 and TRBJ1-1): DVKVTQSSRYLVKRTGEKVFLECVQDMDHENMFWYRQDPGLGLRLIYFSYDVKMKEKGDIPEGYSVSREKKERFSLILESASTNQTSMYLCAILPPSVLNTEAFFGQGTRLTVV.

The chain uses TRBV7-2 and TRBJ2-5; D unclear. The germline V and J ends were trimmed by 2 bases and 3 bases, with 7 bases remaining between them. Germline CDR1 reads SGHTA; CDR2 reads FQGNSA. CDR3 length: 13 amino acids. CDR3 residues: CASSLHGKETQYF. In DNA, the CDR3 is TGTGCCAGCAGCTTACATGGAAAAGAGACCCAGTACTTC.

This chain connects TRBV5-1 to TRBJ2-5; 7 bases agree with TRBD1. The J call is in doubt because the DNA end fits TRBJ2-7 better. The germline gives CDR1 SGHRS, CDR2 YFSETQ. The length of the CDR3 is 14 residues. The CDR3 region has the DNA TGCGCCAGCAGCTTGGGGCAGGGGGCCTACGAGCAGTACTTC. Translating it yields CASSLGQGAYEQYF.

CDR3 nucleotide sequence: TGTGCCAGCAGCGTAGGACCCGGACATTATTACGAGCAGTACTTC. This encodes CASSVGPGHYYEQYF. The V gene is TRBV9, the J gene TRBJ2-7, with D tentatively TRBD1 (5 bases). The germline V and J ends were trimmed by 0 bases and 4 bases, with 14 bases remaining between them. Germline CDR1 reads SGDLS; CDR2 reads YYNGEE. This CDR3 contains 15 residues.

This chain links TRBV30 with TRBJ2-5, with a weak D call TRBD2 (5 bases). Germline V gene sequence: CDR1 GTSNPN, CDR2 SVGIG (reference sequence). The CDR3 sequence is 13 residues long. The V end was cut by 3 bases, the J end by 5 bases, with 13 bases between. CDR3 DNA: TGTGCCTGGAGCGGACTCCGGTCGGAGACCCAGTACTTC. It encodes CAWSGLRSETQYF.

This chain connects TRBV5-4 to TRBJ2-2, with 8 positions matching TRBD2. Germline-derived CDR1 and CDR2 are SGHNT and YYREEE (reference sequence). CDR3 size: 16 residues. V gave up 0 bases and J gave up 3 bases; unmatched junction bases: 4. The CDR3 here is CASSLGPAGDTGELFF. The CDR3 DNA reads TGTGCCAGCAGCTTGGGGCCAGCGGGAGACACCGGGGAGCTGTTTTTT.

The chain has TRBV7-2 and TRBJ2-5, with 9 bases identical to TRBD1. Germline V CDR1 and CDR2: SGHTA, FQGNSA. This CDR3 spans 14 amino acids. Unmatched junction bases numbered 5, after V lost 4 bases and J lost 5 bases. CDR3 protein: CASSSGQGWETQYF. CDR3 nucleotides: TGTGCCAGCAGCTCGGGACAGGGCTGGGAGACCCAGTACTTC.

This rearrangement joins TRBV5-4 to TRBJ1-1, with D possibly TRBD1 on 6 matching bases. The CDR3 extends over 13 amino acids. Trimming left V 2 bases short and J 13 bases short, with 18 bases between. CDR1 is SGHNT, CDR2 YYREEE, per germline (reference sequence). CDR3 bases: TGTGCCAGCAGCTTTCGGGGGGCGGCGTATAGTTTCTTT. Translated, it gives CASSFRGAAYSFF.

V gene TRBV5-1 combines with J gene TRBJ2-2; weak D call: TRBD1 (5 bases). The CDR3 is made up of 14 amino acids. Germline V gene lookup returns CDR1 SGHRS and CDR2 YFSETQ. Trimming stripped 4 bases from V and 1 base from J, with 8 bases between. DNA of the CDR3: TGCGCCAGCAGCACGACAGAGAACACCGGGGAGCTGTTTTTT. The encoded protein is CASSTTENTGELFF.

This chain uses TRBV4-1 with TRBJ1-1; 10 bases map to TRBD1. The ends lost 5 bases at V and 6 bases at J; junction bases unmatched: 6. This CDR3 has 14 amino acids. In germline, CDR1 is MGHRA, CDR2 YSYEKL. The CDR3 is CASSRDRGRAEAFF. The CDR3 nucleotides are TGCGCCAGCAGCAGGGACAGGGGACGCGCTGAAGCTTTCTTT.